Included here is one T cell receptor beta chain sequence, with context. CDR1 is MDHEN and CDR2 is SYDVKM in the germline V gene. The CDR3 runs 15 residues. Trimming left V 5 bases short and J 3 bases short, with 16 bases between. This sample stems from a study of control samples from healthy donors and cancer patients. Using immunoSEQ multiplex PCR, the repertoire was profiled, and TCRdb retains in-frame clones only, with some absent. Among 57,000 or so clones, around 89% were seen once, and the ten largest hold roughly 5.6%. The chain links TRBV28 to TRBJ1-1; D not certain. The clonotype originates from a man between 60 and 75 years old with colorectal cancer. Sequencing was done on a sample of PBMCs. The CDR3 here is CASSPLRWSDTEAFF. For the CDR3, the DNA is TGTGCCAGCAGTCCCCTTCGGTGGTCGGACACTGAAGCTTTCTTT. The entire variable domain, with the rest obtained from reference TRBV28 and TRBJ1-1, is as follows: DVKVTQSSRYLVKRTGEKVFLECVQDMDHENMFWYRQDPGLGLRLIYFSYDVKMKEKGDIPEGYSVSREKKERFSLILESASTNQTSMYLCASSPLRWSDTEAFFGQGTRLTVV.